The present T cell receptor beta chain was sequenced within a study of quantifying T cell responses using KT2 cells. In the study overall: cDNA was made from DNase-treated RNA using alpha and beta constant primers. The second PCR was a qPCR stopped at a predetermined fluorescence threshold.

An oligo carrying a UMI was ligated to the cDNA 3' end. An equimolar mix of RC1.1 and RC1.2 primed the beta chain across TRBC1 and TRBC2. TCRdb re-called the UMI-ligation and nested PCR reads with MiXCR, one entry per CDR3 protein. There are 60,000 or so distinct CDR3 sequences in the sample; 10% to 15% occur only once, and roughly 9.9% lies in the top ten. CDR3 length equals 16 residues. V lost 1 base and J lost 0, with 12 bases in between. Germline CDR1 and CDR2: SNHLY and FYNNEI. A range of KT2-to-PBMC ratios was made using fixed PBMC numbers. This clonotype was counted a few times. V usage is TRBV2 and J usage is TRBJ1-2, with D possibly TRBD1 on 6 matching bases. Sequenced: PBMCs spiked with cells of the T cell clone KT2. The sequence derives from a human donor. The DNA of the CDR3 is TGTGCCAGCAGTGAAGGCCTTAGGACAGCTAACTATGGCTACACCTTC. Protein sequence: CASSEGLRTANYGYTF.